These T cell receptor beta chains were read from a single sample in a study of shared T cell receptors in the human thymus. Measured with immunoSEQ multiplex PCR; TCRdb has only the in-frame clones, and not every one. The table includes hundreds of thousands of clones, 78% detected once. The sample was also reused in another study, on human thymus T cells.

Sequenced: thymocytes. Source of these receptors: a boy in the first two years of life with a congenital heart defect. The CDR3 runs from the conserved cysteine through the conserved F or W. A D gene is named only where the DNA matches it firmly. Only some rows state a clone size, as once, few, many or a class for expanded clones.

d_call	clone_size	cdr3_length	j_call	v_call	cdr3_nt	cdr3_aa
TRBD1	-	11	TRBJ2-1	TRBV19	TGTGCCAGTAGTAGACAGGGAAAGCAGTTCTTC	CASSRQGKQFF
-	few	12	TRBJ1-2	TRBV6-6	TGTGCCAGCACCTCGGGGGGAGGGGGCTACACCTTC	CASTSGGGGYTF
-	-	16	TRBJ1-2	TRBV14	TGTGCCAGCAGCCAAGGCGTTTCAGGCGCTAACTATGGCTACACCTTC	CASSQGVSGANYGYTF
TRBD2	-	14	TRBJ2-7	TRBV5-4	TGTGCCAGCAGCTTAGGGGAGGGGATTTACGAGCAGTACTTC	CASSLGEGIYEQYF
-	-	13	TRBJ1-2	TRBV7-9	TGTGCCAGCAGCTTAGAAGGCGGTAATGGCTACACCTTC	CASSLEGGNGYTF
TRBD2	few	15	TRBJ2-1	TRBV2	TGTGCCAGCAGCGCAACTAGCGGTGGGGGAGCTGAGCAGTTCTTC	CASSATSGGGAEQFF
TRBD1	-	15	TRBJ1-5	TRBV10-3	TGTGCCATCGGGGCCGGGACAGGGGACGCTCAGCCCCAGCATTTT	CAIGAGTGDAQPQHF
TRBD2	-	13	TRBJ2-1	TRBV29-1	TGCAGCGTTGGGGGACTAGCGGGAGGCGAGCAGTTCTTC	CSVGGLAGGEQFF
TRBD2	-	16	TRBJ2-5	TRBV2	TGTGCCAGCAGGGAGGGACTAGCGGGAAAACAAGAGACCCAGTACTTC	CASREGLAGKQETQYF
TRBD1	once	13	TRBJ2-7	TRBV7-9	TGTGCCAGCAGCTTCGGACAGGGTAACGAGCAGTACTTC	CASSFGQGNEQYF
-	-	15	TRBJ1-2	TRBV6-6	TGTGCCAGCAAGCCACCCGGCGGTGAGCACTATGGCTACACCTTC	CASKPPGGEHYGYTF
TRBD1	once	18	TRBJ2-7	TRBV4-3	TGCGCCAGCAGCCAAGATCTAGGGGGACAGGGGCCCCCCTACGAGCAGTACTTC	CASSQDLGGQGPPYEQYF
-	-	16	TRBJ1-5	TRBV7-8	TGTGCCAGCAGCTTAGCGCTGGGCAGCTACAATCAGCCCCAGCATTTT	CASSLALGSYNQPQHF
TRBD1	-	15	TRBJ1-2	TRBV5-1	TGCGCCAGCAGTGGCAGTGGACAGGGGGCGCATGGCTACACCTTC	CASSGSGQGAHGYTF
-	-	15	TRBJ2-2	TRBV30	TGTGCCTGGAGGGACCAGGGAACGGACACCGGGGAGCTGTTTTTT	CAWRDQGTDTGELFF
TRBD1	once	15	TRBJ1-1	TRBV18	TGTGCCAGCTCACGCCGACAGGGGTCGAACACTGAAGCTTTCTTT	CASSRRQGSNTEAFF
-	once	14	TRBJ2-1	TRBV27	TGTGCCAGCACTCCGAGAACGAACTACAATGAGCAGTTCTTC	CASTPRTNYNEQFF
TRBD2	-	14	TRBJ2-7	TRBV4-1	TGCGCCAGCAGCCAGACTAGCGGGAGACTAGAGCAGTACTTC	CASSQTSGRLEQYF
TRBD2	-	14	TRBJ2-3	TRBV19	TGTGCCAGTAGTCAAGGGACTAGGTCAGATACGCAGTATTTT	CASSQGTRSDTQYF